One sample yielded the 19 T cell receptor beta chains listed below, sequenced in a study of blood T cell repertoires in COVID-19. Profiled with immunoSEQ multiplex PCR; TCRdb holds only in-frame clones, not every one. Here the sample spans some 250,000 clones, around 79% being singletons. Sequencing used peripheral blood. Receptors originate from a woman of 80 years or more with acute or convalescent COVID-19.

The CDR3 region has the DNA TGTGCCAGCAGCCAAGTTCGAGCATCCGAGCAGTACTTC. It is translated as CASSQVRASEQYF. The chain links TRBV3-1 (or the pseudogene TRBV3-2) to TRBJ2-7, with unresolved D. CDR3 length equals 13 residues. CDR1 is LGHDT and CDR2 is YNNKEL in the germline V gene (reference sequence). The V end was cut by 1 base, the J end by 6 bases, with 10 bases between.

The CDR3 is CASSPLAGAQIQYF. The CDR3 DNA sequence: TGTGCCAGCAGCCCCCTAGCGGGAGCCCAAATTCAGTACTTC. The rearrangement uses TRBV2 and TRBJ2-4, with 10 bases identical to TRBD2. V lost 6 bases, J lost 10 bases, and 9 bases stayed unmatched. The CDR3 is made up of 14 amino acids. The germline V gene has CDR1 SNHLY and CDR2 FYNNEI.

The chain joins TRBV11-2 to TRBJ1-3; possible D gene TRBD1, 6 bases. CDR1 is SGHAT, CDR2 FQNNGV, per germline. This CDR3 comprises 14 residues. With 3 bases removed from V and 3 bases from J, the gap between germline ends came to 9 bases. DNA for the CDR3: TGTGCCAGCAGCTTTACAGGGAGTGGAAACACCATATATTTT. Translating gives CASSFTGSGNTIYF.

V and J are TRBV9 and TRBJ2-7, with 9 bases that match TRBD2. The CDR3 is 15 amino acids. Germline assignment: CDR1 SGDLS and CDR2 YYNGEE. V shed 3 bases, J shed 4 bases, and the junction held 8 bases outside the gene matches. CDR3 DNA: TGTGCCAGCAGCGCTAGAGCGGGGGGTTCTTACGAGCAGTACTTC. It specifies CASSARAGGSYEQYF.

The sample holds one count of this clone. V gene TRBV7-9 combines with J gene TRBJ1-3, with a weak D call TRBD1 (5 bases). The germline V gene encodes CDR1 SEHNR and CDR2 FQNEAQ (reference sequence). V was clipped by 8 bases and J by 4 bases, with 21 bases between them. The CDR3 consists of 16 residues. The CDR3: CASGISTGPPGNTIYF. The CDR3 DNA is TGTGCCAGCGGGATCTCCACAGGACCCCCGGGAAACACCATATATTTT.

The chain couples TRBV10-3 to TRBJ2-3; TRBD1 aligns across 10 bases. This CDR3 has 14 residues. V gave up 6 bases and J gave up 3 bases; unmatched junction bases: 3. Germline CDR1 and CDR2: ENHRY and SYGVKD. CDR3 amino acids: CAISDRGPTDTQYF. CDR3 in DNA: TGTGCCATCAGCGACAGGGGGCCGACAGATACGCAGTATTTT.

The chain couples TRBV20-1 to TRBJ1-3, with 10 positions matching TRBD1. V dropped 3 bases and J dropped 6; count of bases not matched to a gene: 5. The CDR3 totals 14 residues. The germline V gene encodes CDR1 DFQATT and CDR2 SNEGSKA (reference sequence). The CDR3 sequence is CSASGQGGLNTIYF. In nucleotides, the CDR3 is TGCAGTGCTAGTGGACAGGGGGGACTAAACACCATATATTTT.

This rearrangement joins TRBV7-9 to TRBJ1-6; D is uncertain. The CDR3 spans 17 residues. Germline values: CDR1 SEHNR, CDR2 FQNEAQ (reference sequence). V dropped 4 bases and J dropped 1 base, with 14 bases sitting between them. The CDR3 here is CASSSTVRSSYNSPLHF. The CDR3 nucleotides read TGTGCCAGCAGCTCAACCGTGAGGAGTTCCTATAATTCACCCCTCCACTTT.

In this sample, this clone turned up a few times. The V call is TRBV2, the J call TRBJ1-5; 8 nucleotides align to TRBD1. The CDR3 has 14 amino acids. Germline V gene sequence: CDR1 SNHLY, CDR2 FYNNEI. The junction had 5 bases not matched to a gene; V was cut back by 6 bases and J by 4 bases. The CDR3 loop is CASSADRGNQPQHF. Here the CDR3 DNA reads TGTGCCAGCAGCGCTGACAGGGGAAATCAGCCCCAGCATTTT.

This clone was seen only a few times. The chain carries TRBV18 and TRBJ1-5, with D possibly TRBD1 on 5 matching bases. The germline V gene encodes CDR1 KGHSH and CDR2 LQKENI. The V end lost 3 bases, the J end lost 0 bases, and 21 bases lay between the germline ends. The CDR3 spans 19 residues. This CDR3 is CASSPAGGSGTFSNQPQHF. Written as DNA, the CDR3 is TGTGCCAGCTCACCCGCCGGAGGGTCGGGGACCTTTAGCAATCAGCCCCAGCATTTT. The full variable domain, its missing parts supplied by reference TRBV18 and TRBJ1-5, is NAGVMQNPRHLVRRRGQEARLRCSPMKGHSHVYWYRQLPEEGLKFMVYLQKENIIDESGMPKERFSAEFPKEGPSILRIQQVVRGDSAAYFCASSPAGGSGTFSNQPQHFGDGTRLSIL.

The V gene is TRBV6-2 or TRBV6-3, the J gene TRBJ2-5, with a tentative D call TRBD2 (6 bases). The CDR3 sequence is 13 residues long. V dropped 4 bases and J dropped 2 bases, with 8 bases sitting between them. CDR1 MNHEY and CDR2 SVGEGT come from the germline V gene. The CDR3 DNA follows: TGTGCCAGCAGTTCGGACTATCAAGAGACCCAGTACTTC. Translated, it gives CASSSDYQETQYF.

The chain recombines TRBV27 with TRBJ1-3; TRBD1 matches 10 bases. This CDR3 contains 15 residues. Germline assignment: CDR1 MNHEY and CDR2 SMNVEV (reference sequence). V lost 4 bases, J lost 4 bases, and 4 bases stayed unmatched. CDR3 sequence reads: CASSSDRGPGNTIYF. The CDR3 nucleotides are TGTGCCAGCAGTTCCGACAGGGGGCCCGGAAACACCATATATTTT.

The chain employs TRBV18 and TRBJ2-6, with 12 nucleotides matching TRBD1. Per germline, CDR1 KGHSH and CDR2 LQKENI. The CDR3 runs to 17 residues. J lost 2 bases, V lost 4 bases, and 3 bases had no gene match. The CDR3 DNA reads TGTGCCAGCTCACAGGGGACAGGGGGCACTGGGGCCAACGTCCTGACTTTC. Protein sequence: CASSQGTGGTGANVLTF.

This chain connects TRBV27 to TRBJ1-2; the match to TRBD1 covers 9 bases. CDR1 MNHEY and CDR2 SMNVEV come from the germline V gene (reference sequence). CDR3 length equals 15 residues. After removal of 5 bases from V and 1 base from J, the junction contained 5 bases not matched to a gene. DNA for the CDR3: TGTGCCAGCAGTGCGGGACAGGGAGTTAACTATGGCTACACCTTC. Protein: CASSAGQGVNYGYTF.

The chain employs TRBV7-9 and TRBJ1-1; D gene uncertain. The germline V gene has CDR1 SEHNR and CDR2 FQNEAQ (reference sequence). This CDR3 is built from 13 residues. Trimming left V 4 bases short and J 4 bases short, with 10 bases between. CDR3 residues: CASSSVGGTEAFF. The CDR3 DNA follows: TGTGCCAGCAGCTCCGTTGGAGGCACTGAAGCTTTCTTT.

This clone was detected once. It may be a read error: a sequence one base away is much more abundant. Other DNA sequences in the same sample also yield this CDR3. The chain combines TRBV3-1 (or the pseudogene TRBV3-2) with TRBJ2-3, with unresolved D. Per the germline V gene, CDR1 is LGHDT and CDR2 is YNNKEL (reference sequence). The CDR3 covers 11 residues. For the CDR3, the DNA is TGTGCCAGTAGCCTATCAGATACGCAGTATTTT. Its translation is CASSLSDTQYF.

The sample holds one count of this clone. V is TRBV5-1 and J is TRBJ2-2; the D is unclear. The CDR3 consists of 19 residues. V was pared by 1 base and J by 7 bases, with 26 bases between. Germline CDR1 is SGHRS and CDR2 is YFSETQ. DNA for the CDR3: TGCGCCAGCAGCTTGTTATCTACGGTCGACTCCCGGTACGGCGGGGAGCTGTTTTTT. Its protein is CASSLLSTVDSRYGGELFF.

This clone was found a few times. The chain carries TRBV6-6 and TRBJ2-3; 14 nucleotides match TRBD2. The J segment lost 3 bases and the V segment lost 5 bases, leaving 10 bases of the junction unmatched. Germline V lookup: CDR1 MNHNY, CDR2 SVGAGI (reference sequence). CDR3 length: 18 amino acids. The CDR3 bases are TGTGCCAGCAGTCTGACTAGCGGGAGGGTAGGAAGTACAGATACGCAGTATTTT. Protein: CASSLTSGRVGSTDTQYF.

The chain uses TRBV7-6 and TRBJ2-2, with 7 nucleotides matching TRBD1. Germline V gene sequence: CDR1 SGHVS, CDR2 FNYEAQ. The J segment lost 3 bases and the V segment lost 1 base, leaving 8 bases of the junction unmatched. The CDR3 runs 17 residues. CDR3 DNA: TGTGCCAGCAGCTTAGGGCCCGACAGGGTGGACACCGGGGAGCTGTTTTTT. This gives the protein CASSLGPDRVDTGELFF.